This T cell receptor beta chain was found in a study of T cell responses to AZD1222 COVID-19 vaccine. Repertoires were generated with immunoSEQ multiplex PCR, while TCRdb's copy carries only in-frame clones and drops some. The repertoire holds about 140,000 clones, with approximately 91% as singletons. The CDR3 is made up of 16 amino acids. Germline assignment: CDR1 SGHDN and CDR2 FVKESK. Trimming pared 2 bases from V and 0 bases from J, leaving 13 bases between. The sample consisted of peripheral blood, taken on day 0 of AZD1222 vaccination. The source is an adult in good health. The V gene is TRBV14, the J gene TRBJ1-1, with D perhaps TRBD1 (6 bases). CDR3 sequence: CASSQSAGAMNTEAFF. CDR3 bases: TGTGCCAGCAGCCAATCGGCAGGGGCCATGAACACTGAAGCTTTCTTT.